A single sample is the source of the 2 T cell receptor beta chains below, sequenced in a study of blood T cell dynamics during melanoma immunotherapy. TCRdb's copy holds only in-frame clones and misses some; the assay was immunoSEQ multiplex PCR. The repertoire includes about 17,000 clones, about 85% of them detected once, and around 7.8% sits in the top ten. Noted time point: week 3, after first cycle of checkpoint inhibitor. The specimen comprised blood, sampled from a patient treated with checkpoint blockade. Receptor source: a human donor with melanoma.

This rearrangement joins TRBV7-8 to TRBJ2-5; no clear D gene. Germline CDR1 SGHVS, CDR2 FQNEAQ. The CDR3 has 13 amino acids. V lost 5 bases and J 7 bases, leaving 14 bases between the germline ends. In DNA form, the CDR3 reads TGTGCCAGCAGCGATGTCCGGTCGGGGACCCAGTACTTC. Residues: CASSDVRSGTQYF.

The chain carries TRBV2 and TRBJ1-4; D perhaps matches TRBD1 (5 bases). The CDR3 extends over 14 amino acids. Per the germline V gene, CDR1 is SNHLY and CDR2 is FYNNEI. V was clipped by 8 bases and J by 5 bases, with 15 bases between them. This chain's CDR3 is CASHPQGKNEKLFF. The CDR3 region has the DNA TGTGCCAGCCATCCGCAGGGAAAGAATGAAAAACTGTTTTTT.